The 15 T cell receptor beta chains listed next were all sequenced from one sample in a study of blood T cell repertoires in COVID-19. Method: immunoSEQ multiplex PCR; TCRdb's copy keeps in-frame clones and lacks some. The sample carries about 110,000 clones, approximately 84% recorded once. The sample comprised peripheral blood. The receptors were gathered from a man aged 35-49 years with acute or convalescent COVID-19.

J is TRBJ2-4 and V is TRBV6-5; 8 positions agree with TRBD1. The germline V gene has CDR1 MNHEY and CDR2 SVGAGI. The J segment lost 9 bases and the V segment lost 2 bases, leaving 6 bases of the junction unmatched. This CDR3 region has 14 residues. The CDR3 DNA sequence: TGTGCCAGCAGTTACACCGGACAGGGCAGCATTCAGTACTTC. Translated, it gives CASSYTGQGSIQYF.

V gene TRBV3-1 (or the pseudogene TRBV3-2) combines with J gene TRBJ1-4; the D is unclear. The CDR3 has 16 amino acids. Germline V gene sequence: CDR1 LGHDT, CDR2 YNNKEL (reference sequence). V was shortened by 8 bases and J by 0 bases, with 16 bases between the two germline ends. CDR3: CASGFARGTTNEKLFF. The CDR3 DNA sequence: TGTGCCAGCGGCTTCGCCCGAGGCACAACTAATGAAAAACTGTTTTTT.

The chain is built from TRBV7-2 and TRBJ1-3; TRBD1 is a possible D gene (6 bases). CDR1 SGHTA and CDR2 FQGNSA come from the germline V gene. The CDR3 runs 15 residues. The V end lost 5 bases, the J end lost 1 base, and 12 bases lay between the germline ends. The CDR3, as DNA: TGTGCCAGCAGCCGGATACAGGGTTCTGGAAACACCATATATTTT. Protein sequence: CASSRIQGSGNTIYF.

The chain has TRBV18 and TRBJ2-3, with TRBD2 matching 9 bases. CDR1 is KGHSH, CDR2 LQKENI, per germline. J lost 2 bases, V lost 3 bases, and 3 bases had no gene match. This CDR3 has 15 amino acids. The CDR3 DNA is TGTGCCAGCTCACCGGTAGCGGGGGACACAGATACGCAGTATTTT. This sequence encodes CASSPVAGDTDTQYF.

The rearrangement joins TRBV4-2 to TRBJ2-3, with D uncertain. V was cut by 3 bases and J by 0 bases, with 4 bases left in between. From germline, CDR1 is LGHNA and CDR2 YNFKEQ. The CDR3 runs 13 residues. Written as DNA, the CDR3 is TGTGCCAGCAGCCAGACTAGCACAGATACGCAGTATTTT. It is translated as CASSQTSTDTQYF.

This clone was seen once. This sequence joins TRBV11-3 and TRBJ2-7; D is uncertain. The CDR3 runs 15 residues. Germline assignment: CDR1 SGHNT and CDR2 YENEEA. Trimming took off 0 bases at V and 0 bases at J, with 9 bases between the two ends. Written as DNA, the CDR3 is TGTGCCAGCAGCTTAGATATCGTCAGCTCCTACGAGCAGTACTTC. It is translated as CASSLDIVSSYEQYF. The full variable domain, its missing parts supplied by reference TRBV11-3 and TRBJ2-7, is EAGVVQSPRYKIIEKKQPVAFWCNPISGHNTLYWYLQNLGQGPELLIRYENEEAVDDSQLPKDRFSAERLKGVDSTLKIQPAELGDSAVYLCASSLDIVSSYEQYFGPGTRLTVT.

J is TRBJ1-6 and V is TRBV27, with 9 bases matching TRBD1. After removal of 2 bases from V and 3 bases from J, the junction contained 2 bases not matched to a gene. This CDR3 is 16 amino acids long. CDR1 is MNHEY, CDR2 SMNVEV, per germline (reference sequence). This chain's CDR3 is CASSLTDRGYNSPLHF. The CDR3 DNA reads as TGTGCCAGCAGTTTAACGGACAGGGGCTATAATTCACCCCTCCACTTT.

This chain uses TRBV10-2 with TRBJ2-5, with D possibly TRBD2 on 5 matching bases. This CDR3 region has 12 residues. Deletions cut 4 bases from V and 4 bases from J, with 7 bases between. Germline CDR1 WSHSY, CDR2 SAAADI. CDR3 nucleotide sequence: TGCGCCAGCAGTGCAAGCGGAGAGACCCAGTACTTC. Its translation: CASSASGETQYF.

CDR3 in amino acids: CAGGGGSRNEQFF. DNA of the CDR3: TGCGCCGGTGGGGGCGGGAGCCGAAATGAGCAGTTCTTC. V gene TRBV10-2 combines with J gene TRBJ2-1; perhaps TRBD2 as D (7 bases). V lost 11 bases and J 7 bases, leaving 18 bases between the germline ends. The CDR3 covers 13 residues. Germline V gives CDR1 WSHSY, CDR2 SAAADI.

This clone was counted only a few times. The V call is TRBV24-1, the J call TRBJ2-2; 8 positions agree with TRBD1. Germline CDR1 KGHDR, CDR2 SFDVKD. Trimming took 3 bases from V and 7 from J; bases not matched to a gene: 0. This CDR3 spans 13 amino acids. Here the CDR3 DNA reads TGTGCCACCAGTGATGGGACAGGCGGGGAGCTGTTTTTT. This sequence encodes CATSDGTGGELFF.

This clone was counted between two and nine times. V gene TRBV7-8 combines with J gene TRBJ2-7; D may be TRBD1 (6 bases). Germline CDR1 is SGHVS and CDR2 is FQNEAQ. Trimming left V 9 bases short and J 5 bases short, with 20 bases between. The CDR3 spans 14 residues. The CDR3 here is CASNSGTPPNEQYF. The CDR3 DNA sequence: TGTGCCAGTAACTCGGGGACACCGCCCAACGAGCAGTACTTC.

In this sample, this clone turned up once. The chain carries TRBV2 and TRBJ2-6; 9 bases match TRBD1. CDR1 is SNHLY, CDR2 FYNNEI, per germline. The CDR3 covers 16 residues. The J segment lost 2 bases and the V segment lost 7 bases, leaving 6 bases of the junction unmatched. The CDR3 DNA reads as TGTGCCAGCATGGGGACAGGGACCCCTGGGGCCAACGTCCTGACTTTC. It specifies CASMGTGTPGANVLTF.

The V gene is TRBV10-1, the J gene TRBJ2-1; the D gene is possibly TRBD1 (6 bases). Between the trimmed V and J ends, which lost 3 bases and 2 bases, there was a span of 11 bases. Germline CDR1 reads WNHNN; CDR2 reads SYGVQD (reference sequence). The CDR3 is 15 amino acids. CDR3 amino acids: CASSEGGSTYNEQFF. In DNA, the CDR3 is TGCGCCAGCAGTGAAGGGGGATCCACCTACAATGAGCAGTTCTTC.

The genes are TRBV5-1 and TRBJ2-3; 8 bases line up with TRBD2. CDR1 and CDR2 (germline): SGHRS, YFSETQ. The junction had 4 bases not matched to a gene; V was cut back by 0 bases and J by 1 base. CDR3 length: 16 amino acids. Here the CDR3 DNA reads TGCGCCAGCAGCTTGGGGCGGGGGGCCCGCACAGATACGCAGTATTTT. Amino acids: CASSLGRGARTDTQYF.

This clone was picked up a small number of times. V gene TRBV2 combines with J gene TRBJ1-1; maybe TRBD1 (6 bases). Germline CDR1 SNHLY, CDR2 FYNNEI. The CDR3 totals 14 residues. Trimming cost V 7 bases and J 1 base, with 13 bases left between them. The CDR3 DNA reads as TGTGCCAGCACCGAATGGGACACGAACACTGAAGCTTTCTTT. Translating it yields CASTEWDTNTEAFF.